This entry lists 32 T cell receptor beta chains sequenced from one sample in a study of spatial heterogeneity in lung cancer. The study, taken as a whole, reports: It was found that expanded intratumoral alpha and beta TCR counts tracked tumor mutation counts.

TCRdb fed the 5' RACE reads into MiXCR, producing one record per CDR3 protein. The sample yields 20,000 to 25,000 distinct CDR3 sequences, less than 20% seen once. Time point specified: sample taken at primary tumor resection. For these TCRs, the target antigens are not known. The sample was lung tumor tissue, taken at surgery. The receptors shown here come from a female donor with early-stage non-small cell lung cancer.

This clonotype was observed at least ten times. The rearrangement uses TRBV10-3 and TRBJ2-7; D is unresolved. V was clipped by 6 bases and J by 4 bases, with 10 bases between them. The CDR3 loop spans 12 amino acids. Germline values: CDR1 ENHRY, CDR2 SYGVKD. The CDR3, as DNA: TGTGCCATCAGAAAAGAGGCTTACGAGCAGTACTTC. As protein: CAIRKEAYEQYF.

This clonotype showed up many times. This rearrangement joins TRBV6-5 to TRBJ2-7; 9 bases map to TRBD2. Trimming removed 0 bases from V and 7 bases from J; junction bases left unmatched: 13. Per germline, CDR1 MNHEY and CDR2 SVGAGI. The CDR3 is made up of 17 amino acids. The CDR3 spells CASSYSRTSVYWGEQYF. The DNA of the CDR3 is TGTGCCAGCAGTTACTCTCGGACTAGCGTGTACTGGGGTGAGCAGTACTTC.

This clonotype has just a few counts. The CDR3 protein is CASSLVAGGRETQYF. The CDR3 DNA follows: TGTGCCAGCAGCTTAGTAGCGGGAGGAAGAGAGACCCAGTACTTC. This chain joins TRBV11-2 and TRBJ2-5; 10 bases agree with TRBD2. CDR3 length equals 15 residues. Germline values: CDR1 SGHAT, CDR2 FQNNGV. V shed 1 base and J 4 bases; nucleotides not matched to a gene: 3.

In its sample, this clonotype was seen many times. The chain employs TRBV9 and TRBJ2-3; 8 positions agree with TRBD2. CDR3 size: 16 residues. Per the germline V gene, CDR1 is SGDLS and CDR2 is YYNGEE. V was clipped by 0 bases and J by 1 base; unmatched bases: 4. The CDR3 sequence: CASSVGAGAGTDTQYF. Here the CDR3 DNA reads TGTGCCAGCAGCGTAGGAGCGGGGGCGGGCACAGATACGCAGTATTTT.

This rearrangement joins TRBV6-5 to TRBJ2-2, with TRBD2 matching over 8 bases. V shed 7 bases and J 7 bases; nucleotides not matched to a gene: 2. The germline V gene encodes CDR1 MNHEY and CDR2 SVGAGI. The CDR3 extends over 12 amino acids. CDR3 nucleotide sequence: TGTGCCAGCAAGGGACTAGGCGGGGAGCTGTTTTTT. The encoded protein is CASKGLGGELFF.

In DNA, the CDR3 is TGTGCCAGCAGCTTAACACCGCGGCTTGGGAATGAGCAGTTCTTC. Protein: CASSLTPRLGNEQFF. The V gene is TRBV11-2, the J gene TRBJ2-1; unclear D gene. Trimming took 2 bases from V and 7 from J, leaving 15 bases between them. This CDR3 comprises 15 residues. The germline gives CDR1 SGHAT, CDR2 FQNNGV.

The chain combines TRBV4-1 with TRBJ2-1; 13 nucleotides agree with TRBD2. The CDR3 is made up of 19 amino acids. Trimming removed 3 bases from V and 6 bases from J; junction bases left unmatched: 14. Germline-derived CDR1 and CDR2 are MGHRA and YSYEKL. CDR3 amino acids: CASSQTGTSGTPRGNEQFF. CDR3 DNA: TGCGCCAGCAGCCAGACCGGGACTAGCGGGACCCCTCGCGGCAATGAGCAGTTCTTC.

This clonotype occurred many times. The chain combines TRBV6-6 with TRBJ2-1; the match to TRBD2 covers 8 bases. Germline V gene data show CDR1 as MNHNY and CDR2 as SVGAGI (reference sequence). V dropped 7 bases and J dropped 0; count of bases not matched to a gene: 8. The CDR3 loop spans 16 amino acids. DNA for the CDR3: TGTGCCAGCAAACAGACTAGCGCGAGCTCCTACAATGAGCAGTTCTTC. This encodes CASKQTSASSYNEQFF.

This chain joins TRBV20-1 and TRBJ2-1; D unresolved. This CDR3 has 15 amino acids. Trimming shortened V by 1 base and J by 7 bases, and 17 bases separated the two germline ends. Germline V gives CDR1 DFQATT, CDR2 SNEGSKA (reference sequence). This CDR3 reads CSARVPRNDVNEQFF. The CDR3 nucleotides read TGCAGTGCTAGAGTGCCCCGAAATGACGTTAATGAGCAGTTCTTC.

This clonotype is a singleton in its sample. A read error is possible here, since a much larger clone lies one base away. V and J are TRBV24-1 and TRBJ2-1; tentatively, D is TRBD2 (6 bases). This CDR3 is 15 amino acids long. Germline V gene lookup returns CDR1 KGHDR and CDR2 SFDVKD. DNA of the CDR3: TGTGCCAACAGTGACCCGACTAGTCCTGGGATTGAGCAGTTCTTC. Protein product: CANSDPTSPGIEQFF.

This clonotype was counted many times. This chain uses TRBV7-9 with TRBJ2-2, with no clear D. Trimming removed 6 bases from V and 1 base from J, with 12 bases in between. This CDR3 contains 15 residues. CDR1 is SEHNR, CDR2 FQNEAQ, per germline (reference sequence). The CDR3 region is CASSSTTENTGELFF. The CDR3 coding sequence is TGTGCCAGCAGTTCTACTACAGAGAACACCGGGGAGCTGTTTTTT.

This clonotype was seen many times. The chain uses TRBV28 and TRBJ2-5, with D tentatively TRBD1 (8 bases). Germline CDR1 MDHEN, CDR2 SYDVKM. V was shortened by 6 bases and J by 7 bases, with 24 bases between the two germline ends. The CDR3 runs 16 residues. The CDR3 protein is CASRDRVRSTGGTQYF. In nucleotides, the CDR3 is TGTGCCAGCAGGGACAGGGTGAGGTCAACGGGGGGGACCCAGTACTTC.

V usage is TRBV5-1 and J usage is TRBJ2-7, with 10 nucleotides matching TRBD1. The CDR3 contains 13 residues. Germline assignment: CDR1 SGHRS and CDR2 YFSETQ. The trim removed 0 bases at V and 7 bases at J, leaving 1 base unmatched. CDR3 DNA: TGCGCCAGCAGCTTGGTGGGACAGGGGGAGCAGTACTTC. It encodes CASSLVGQGEQYF.

The chain carries TRBV5-8 and TRBJ2-1; a weak D match, TRBD2 (5 bases). The CDR3 totals 14 residues. Germline CDR1 reads SGHTS; CDR2 reads YDEGEE. Trimming shortened V by 0 bases and J by 6 bases, and 10 bases separated the two germline ends. The CDR3 coding sequence is TGTGCCAGCAGCTTGGGCGCGGGCATCAATGAGCAGTTCTTC. It encodes CASSLGAGINEQFF. Full variable domain (outside the CDR3, taken from reference TRBV5-8 and TRBJ2-1): EAGVTQSPTHLIKTRGQQATLRCSPISGHTSVYWYQQALGLGLQFLLWYDEGEERNRGNFPPRFSGRQFPNYSSELNVNALELEDSALYLCASSLGAGINEQFFGPGTRLTVL.

In its sample, this clonotype is medium-sized. This rearrangement joins TRBV7-2 to TRBJ2-7; 8 bases line up with TRBD2. From germline, CDR1 is SGHTA and CDR2 FQGNSA. The V segment lost 5 bases and the J segment 6 bases; nucleotides outside the gene matches: 3. The CDR3 runs 12 residues. In nucleotides, the CDR3 is TGTGCCAGCAGCCCGGGAGGGACCGAGCAGTACTTC. Protein: CASSPGGTEQYF. Full variable domain (missing parts from reference TRBV7-2 and TRBJ2-7): GAGVSQSPSNKVTEKGKDVELRCDPISGHTALYWYRQSLGQGLEFLIYFQGNSAPDKSGLPSDRFSAERTGGSVSTLTIQRTQQEDSAVYLCASSPGGTEQYFGPGTRLTVT.

Ten or more counts support this clonotype. The chain recombines TRBV28 with TRBJ2-1, with TRBD1 matching over 7 bases. The germline V gene has CDR1 MDHEN and CDR2 SYDVKM. The CDR3 runs to 18 residues. Losses at the gene ends were 1 base for V and 3 bases for J; bases not matched to a gene: 12. This CDR3 is CASSLLLLRDSSYNEQFF. The CDR3 nucleotides are TGTGCCAGCAGTTTATTATTATTGAGGGACAGCAGCTACAATGAGCAGTTCTTC.

This clonotype occurred a few times. CDR3: CASSSRTGPYLETQYF. Written as DNA, the CDR3 is TGTGCCAGCAGTTCCCGGACAGGCCCGTATCTCGAGACCCAGTACTTC. The chain uses TRBV28 and TRBJ2-5, with 7 nucleotides matching TRBD1. The junction had 13 bases not matched to a gene; V was cut back by 4 bases and J by 5 bases. CDR3 size: 16 residues. Per germline, CDR1 MDHEN and CDR2 SYDVKM.

By proportion, this clonotype is large. This chain links TRBV29-1 with TRBJ2-7, with 7 nucleotides matching TRBD2. The germline V gene encodes CDR1 SQVTM and CDR2 ANQGSEA. This CDR3 is 13 amino acids long. V dropped 4 bases and J dropped 0; count of bases not matched to a gene: 3. The CDR3 sequence is CSVGGGSSYEQYF. The CDR3 nucleotides are TGCAGCGTTGGGGGAGGGAGCTCCTACGAGCAGTACTTC.

This clonotype was seen repeatedly, ten times or more. V and J are TRBV29-1 and TRBJ2-6, with D perhaps being TRBD1 or TRBD2 (5 bases each). The germline V gene encodes CDR1 SQVTM and CDR2 ANQGSEA. This CDR3 is 16 amino acids long. V lost 4 bases to trimming and J lost 1 base, with 14 bases between them. The CDR3 reads CSVVGTAASGANVLTF. CDR3 in DNA: TGCAGCGTTGTAGGGACCGCGGCATCTGGGGCCAACGTCCTGACTTTC.

The chain has TRBV6-5 and TRBJ2-1; 12 bases are a match to TRBD2. The J segment lost 15 bases and the V segment lost 0 bases, leaving 12 bases of the junction unmatched. This CDR3 has 16 amino acids. Germline CDR1 MNHEY, CDR2 SVGAGI. In DNA, the CDR3 is TGTGCCAGCAGTTACTCCGGGACTAGCGGGTGGGAGGTACTGTTCTTC. Its protein is CASSYSGTSGWEVLFF.

This clonotype was observed at least ten times. The rearrangement joins TRBV20-1 to TRBJ2-7, with TRBD1 matching 9 bases. Per the germline V gene, CDR1 is DFQATT and CDR2 is SNEGSKA (reference sequence). V trimming: 6 bases; J trimming: 2 bases; junction bases outside the gene matches: 8. The CDR3 extends over 14 amino acids. CDR3 coding DNA: TGCAGTGCCCCCATGACAGGGGGGACCTACGAGCAGTACTTC. Translation: CSAPMTGGTYEQYF.

This clonotype was recorded many times. The chain recombines TRBV20-1 with TRBJ2-7, with unresolved D. Germline values: CDR1 DFQATT, CDR2 SNEGSKA (reference sequence). V lost 0 bases, J lost 5 bases, and 17 bases lay in between. This CDR3 is 15 amino acids long. CDR3 protein: CSARDFAEGYDEQYF. The CDR3 coding sequence is TGCAGTGCTAGAGATTTTGCTGAAGGGTACGACGAGCAGTACTTC.

The rearrangement links TRBV6-1 to TRBJ2-1; no clear D gene. V was cut by 7 bases and J by 1 base, with 11 bases left in between. CDR1 and CDR2 (germline): MNHNS, SASEGT. This CDR3 has 14 amino acids. The CDR3 sequence is CASTLQTSYNEQFF. CDR3 bases: TGTGCCAGCACTTTACAGACTTCCTACAATGAGCAGTTCTTC.

There are many counts of this clonotype. The chain recombines TRBV28 with TRBJ2-1; no reliable D call. The CDR3 totals 12 residues. The germline gives CDR1 MDHEN, CDR2 SYDVKM. V was trimmed by 2 bases and J by 9 bases, leaving 8 bases between them. CDR3 in amino acids: CASSLGFVEQFF. The CDR3 nucleotides read TGTGCCAGCAGTTTAGGATTCGTTGAGCAGTTCTTC.

The sample holds a few counts of this clonotype. The chain has TRBV7-9 and TRBJ2-7; no firm D call. V was cut by 1 base and J by 3 bases, with 13 bases left in between. Germline lookup yields CDR1 SEHNR and CDR2 FQNEAQ (reference sequence). The CDR3 has 15 residues. The CDR3 nucleotides read TGTGCCAGCAGCTTAGAGGCCGTATTGCTCTACGAGCAGTACTTC. Its translation: CASSLEAVLLYEQYF.

This clonotype occurred many times. The V gene is TRBV27, the J gene TRBJ2-7, with D unresolved. Per the germline V gene, CDR1 is MNHEY and CDR2 is SMNVEV (reference sequence). Trimming removed 8 bases from V and 9 bases from J, with 11 bases in between. The CDR3 is 10 residues long. CDR3 sequence reads: CASLSFTQYF. For the CDR3, the DNA is TGTGCCAGCCTTTCGTTCACGCAGTACTTC.

This clonotype was counted between two and nine times. The genes are TRBV12-3 or TRBV12-4 and TRBJ2-3; D remains unclear. V was clipped by 1 base and J by 0 bases, with 5 bases between them. The CDR3 extends over 14 amino acids. CDR3 region: CASSLDPSTDTQYF. Written as DNA, the CDR3 is TGTGCCAGCAGTTTAGATCCTAGCACAGATACGCAGTATTTT.

The V and J genes are TRBV18 and TRBJ2-1; D is uncertain. The CDR3 is 11 amino acids. Germline CDR1 is KGHSH and CDR2 is LQKENI. Trimming removed 4 bases at V and 11 bases at J, with 9 bases between. The CDR3 loop reads CASSQDQKQFF. The CDR3 nucleotides read TGTGCCAGCTCACAGGATCAGAAGCAGTTCTTC.

CDR3 coding DNA: TGTGCCAGCAGTACGCCGGGACAGGGTTTAAAAAACATTCAGTACTTC. Amino acids: CASSTPGQGLKNIQYF. The chain uses TRBV28 and TRBJ2-4; 9 nucleotides align to TRBD1. The CDR3 loop spans 16 amino acids. The junction had 9 bases not matched to a gene; V was cut back by 5 bases and J by 4 bases. The germline gives CDR1 MDHEN, CDR2 SYDVKM.

This rearrangement joins TRBV19 to TRBJ2-5, with D possibly being TRBD2 (6 bases). V lost 8 bases and J 5 bases, leaving 6 bases between the germline ends. CDR1 and CDR2 from the germline V gene are LNHDA and SQIVND (reference sequence). This CDR3 has 10 residues. Written as DNA, the CDR3 is TGTGCCAGTGGAGGGGAGACCCAGTACTTC. This encodes CASGGETQYF. The full variable domain, in which reference TRBV19 and TRBJ2-5 provide the parts outside the CDR3, is DGGITQSPKYLFRKEGQNVTLSCEQNLNHDAMYWYRQDPGQGLRLIYYSQIVNDFQKGDIAEGYSVSREKKESFPLTVTSAQKNPTAFYLCASGGETQYFGPGTRLLVL.

The table lists this clonotype with many counts. The rearrangement joins TRBV13 to TRBJ2-7, with D perhaps TRBD1 (5 bases). The germline gives CDR1 PRHDT, CDR2 FYEKMQ (reference sequence). This CDR3 has 17 amino acids. The germline V and J ends were trimmed by 0 bases and 0 bases, with 15 bases remaining between them. The CDR3 bases are TGTGCCAGCAGCTTAGGACCCCTTGGGGCCCTCTCCTACGAGCAGTACTTC. Translation gives CASSLGPLGALSYEQYF. The full variable domain, with the rest looked up from reference TRBV13 and TRBJ2-7, is AAGVIQSPRHLIKEKRETATLKCYPIPRHDTVYWYQQGPGQDPQFLISFYEKMQSDKGSIPDRFSAQQFSDYHSELNMSSLELGDSALYFCASSLGPLGALSYEQYFGPGTRLTVT.

This clonotype appeared a few times. The rearrangement links TRBV19 to TRBJ2-5; D not resolved. The CDR3 is made up of 14 amino acids. The germline V and J ends were trimmed by 3 bases and 5 bases, with 13 bases remaining between them. Germline values: CDR1 LNHDA, CDR2 SQIVND (reference sequence). The CDR3 spells CASSMDRLGETQYF. The CDR3 DNA reads TGTGCCAGTAGTATGGACCGCCTCGGGGAGACCCAGTACTTC.